The source of this T cell receptor beta chain is a study of a mutant IDH1 vaccine in newly diagnosed glioma. Time point defined: week 35, safety follow-up. Topical imiquimod accompanied each vaccine dose, which consisted of 300 ug of mutant IDH1 20-mer peptide. Each patient was administered eight vaccinations, scheduled in weeks 1, 3, 5, 7, 11, 15, 19 and 23. In the case of this clone: What it binds is not known.

Clones were read by immunoSEQ multiplex PCR, and TCRdb kept only the in-frame ones, dropping some. The sample lists around 50,000 clones; 65% to 80% were seen once. This CDR3 spans 15 amino acids. Looked up from germline, CDR1 is MNHEY and CDR2 is SVGAGI. Unmatched junction bases numbered 11, after V lost 7 bases and J lost 4 bases. The V gene is TRBV6-5, the J gene TRBJ1-2, with TRBD1 matching 8 bases. The TCR comes from a man aged 40-50 years with glioma. The sequencing used PBMCs, collected from a glioma patient whose treatment included an IDH1 peptide vaccine. The CDR3, as DNA: TGTGCCAGCATTCTAACGCAGGGGGCGGGCTATGGCTACACCTTC. Protein sequence: CASILTQGAGYGYTF.